This T cell receptor beta chain appears in the sequencing data of a study of T cell responses to AZD1222 COVID-19 vaccine. At the level of the study: Doses given second, at about 4 or about 12 weeks, were pooled.

Germline CDR1 is MNHEY and CDR2 is SMNVEV (reference sequence). The junction had 7 bases not matched to a gene; V was cut back by 5 bases and J by 11 bases. The CDR3 consists of 14 residues. Findings of the study overall: Reportedly, close to half of spike-specific TCRs are directed against unmutated variant regions. Donors were largely white British and mainly female; clonal diversity was possibly underestimated.

Sequenced by immunoSEQ multiplex PCR; TCRdb stores in-frame clones only, minus some. The sample lists approximately 90,000 clones; approximately 90% were seen once. Concerning this clone: The antigen is undetermined.

Here the sequenced sample was peripheral blood, taken on day 0 of AZD1222 vaccination. This chain joins TRBV27 and TRBJ1-4; TRBD1 matches 11 bases. The receptor's source is an adult in good health. The CDR3 spells CASSGQGANGKLFF. In nucleotides, the CDR3 is TGTGCCAGCAGTGGACAGGGGGCGAATGGGAAACTGTTTTTT.